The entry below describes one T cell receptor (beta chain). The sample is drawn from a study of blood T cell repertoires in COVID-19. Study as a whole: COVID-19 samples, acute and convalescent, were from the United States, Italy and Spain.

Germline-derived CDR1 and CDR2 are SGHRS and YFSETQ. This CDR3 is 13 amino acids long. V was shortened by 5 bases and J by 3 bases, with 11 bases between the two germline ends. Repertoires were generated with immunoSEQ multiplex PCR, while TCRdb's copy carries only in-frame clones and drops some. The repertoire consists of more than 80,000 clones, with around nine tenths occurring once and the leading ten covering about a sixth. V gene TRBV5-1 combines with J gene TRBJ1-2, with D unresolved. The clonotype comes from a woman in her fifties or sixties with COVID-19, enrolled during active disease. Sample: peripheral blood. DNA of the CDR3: TGCGCCAGCAGACTGACAACTGACTATGGCTACACCTTC. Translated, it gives CASRLTTDYGYTF.